This TCR beta chain was retrieved from a study of blood T cell repertoires in COVID-19 (dated by TCRdb to about 2020). Notes on the research overall: Samples covering the acute and convalescent phases of COVID-19 were provided by collaborators in the United States, Italy and Spain. Sample metadata almost always included a de-identified subject ID, COVID-19 status, age in years and sex. Deeply sampled blood TCRbeta repertoires from subjects exposed to, actively infected with, or recovered from COVID-19 were included in the dataset. The prospective study material was composed of cDNA or gDNA derived from T cells, B-cell-depleted T cells, or PBMCs. The repertoires were made available in a free public database intended to serve as a resource for research on the immune response to SARS-CoV-2. Samples were obtained from the ongoing ImmuneRACE study (first 160 participants) and from over a thousand subjects provided by 6 global collaborators. Where available, HLA class I and class II types were taken from metadata supplied by the sample provider and were not determined by assay-based typing.

TCRbeta CDR3 regions were amplified from genomic DNA using the immunoSEQ Assay, a bias-controlled multiplex PCR. Turning to the authors' computational methods: The number of nucleated cells in each sample was estimated from the amplification of reference gene primers within the assay. To quantify the absolute abundance of each unique TCRbeta CDR3 rearrangement, sequence reads were collapsed and filtered. For each sample, productive Simpson clonality was calculated as the square root of Simpson's diversity index across productive rearrangements. Imported from immuneACCESS, the table was reduced by TCRdb to in-frame sequences with V and J called. These copies leave out some clones; in studies compared against another copy, an unresolved V gene accounts for under half, and the cause of the remainder is not known. Clonal size and the V and J genes are those of that table, whereas D and trimming came from the DNA. In all, the sample holds just over 150,000 clones, and about 85% of those were seen once. The ten largest clones add up to 3.3% of the sample.

Results the study describes overall, beyond this receptor: The quantity of clinical and demographic metadata differed by source and by participant and was supplied without curation.

Its CDR3 holds 15 amino acids, cysteine through phenylalanine. The sequence is cut down to CDR3 DNA, 45 bases in frame from base 1. The V and J ends are trimmed by 2 bases and 3 bases, leaving 8 bases between them. CDR1 and CDR2 were assigned from the germline V gene as SGHTA and FQGTGA. Collaborating institutions collected whole blood in K2EDTA tubes following their own protocols. Collaborator samples were shipped for TCRbeta analysis as frozen whole blood, isolated PBMCs, or DNA extracted from either sample type. Notes on this clone: It has no known antigen specificity. Per-base qualities were not stored, and no clone one base away is much larger.

This TCR derives from a human donor with acute or convalescent COVID-19. The donor label of this sample is uncertain. The sample comprised peripheral blood. Here the chain combines TRBV7-3 and TRBJ1-6, with an unclear D gene assignment. The CDR3 amino acid sequence is: CASSLGHRYNSPLHF. Here is the DNA: TGTGCCAGCAGCTTAGGGCACCGCTATAATTCACCCCTCCACTTT.